The following is a T cell receptor beta chain sequence with its context. Its cognate antigen is unknown. Every TCR cDNA molecule bore a unique molecular identifier. TCRdb re-called the 5' RACE reads with MiXCR, one entry per CDR3 protein. Of about 52,000 distinct CDR3 sequences in the sample, 7.4% were seen once. This entry is derived from a study of spatial heterogeneity in lung cancer. Study-wide background: The approximately 72 donors had untreated early-stage non-small cell lung cancer. The study observed each unique TCR and UMI combination more than ten times on average in raw reads.

Study-level findings and limits: Ubiquitous, expanded tumor-derived TCRs were more frequently observed in blood at resection than at follow-up.

Time point defined: blood at routine non-recurrence follow-up after resection. Tumor, nontumor lung or frozen PBMC supplied whole RNA, sequenced without sorting. The germline V and J ends were trimmed by 7 bases and 5 bases, with 13 bases remaining between them. The germline CDR1 and CDR2 sequences are SGHRS and YFSETQ. CDR3 length: 13 residues. Sequenced here: PBMCs, sampled at follow-up. The rearrangement uses TRBV5-1 and TRBJ1-5; maybe TRBD1 (5 bases). The source is a female donor with early-stage non-small cell lung cancer. DNA of the CDR3: TGCGCCAGCCATCAGGGACCTGATCAGCCCCAGCATTTT. The encoded protein is CASHQGPDQPQHF.